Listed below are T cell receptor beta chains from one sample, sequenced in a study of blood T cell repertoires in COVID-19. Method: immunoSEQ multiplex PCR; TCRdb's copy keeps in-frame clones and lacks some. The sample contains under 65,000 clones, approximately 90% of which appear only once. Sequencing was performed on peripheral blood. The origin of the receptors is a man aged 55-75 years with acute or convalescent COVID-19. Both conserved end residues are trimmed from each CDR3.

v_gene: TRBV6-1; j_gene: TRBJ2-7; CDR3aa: ASSDGTSAYEQY
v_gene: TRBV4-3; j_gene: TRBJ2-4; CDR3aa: ASSQRGAKNIQY
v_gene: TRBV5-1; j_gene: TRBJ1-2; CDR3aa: ASSLATSQGWDYGYT
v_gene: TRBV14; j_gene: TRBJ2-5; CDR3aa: ASSPRDRGRETQY
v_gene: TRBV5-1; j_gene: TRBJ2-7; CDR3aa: ASSSRQGSSYEQY
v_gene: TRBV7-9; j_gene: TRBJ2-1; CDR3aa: ASSAGTAYNEQF
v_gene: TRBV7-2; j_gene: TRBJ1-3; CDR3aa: ASSLEATDFSGNTIY
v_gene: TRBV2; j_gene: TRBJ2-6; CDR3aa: ASSERRTGRPGANVLT
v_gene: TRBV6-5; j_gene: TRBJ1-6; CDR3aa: ASRSRGGSPLH
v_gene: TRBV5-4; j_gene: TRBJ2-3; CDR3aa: ASSPTTDGTDTQY
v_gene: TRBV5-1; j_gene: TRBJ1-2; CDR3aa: ASSRDRNYGYT
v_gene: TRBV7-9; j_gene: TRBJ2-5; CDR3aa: ASSPPSPGETQY
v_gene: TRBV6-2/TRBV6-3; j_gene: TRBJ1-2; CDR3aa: ASSYSEGRYYGYT
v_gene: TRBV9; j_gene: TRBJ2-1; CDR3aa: ASSPVAGGAGNEQF
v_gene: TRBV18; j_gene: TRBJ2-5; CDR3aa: ASSPYSGRRVDGETQY
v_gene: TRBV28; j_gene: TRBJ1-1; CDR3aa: ASSLFSGTEAF
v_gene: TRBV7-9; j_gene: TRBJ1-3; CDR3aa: ASSILSGNTIY
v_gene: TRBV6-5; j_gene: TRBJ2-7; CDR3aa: ASRGTADEQY
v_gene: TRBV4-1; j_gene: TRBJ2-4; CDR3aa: ASSQSPGQGELAKNIQY
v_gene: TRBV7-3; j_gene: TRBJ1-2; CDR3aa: ASSPDGYGYT
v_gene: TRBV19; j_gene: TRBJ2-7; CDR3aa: ASSIDLYYYEQY
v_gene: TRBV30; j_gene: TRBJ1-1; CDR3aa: AWSQQSTEAF
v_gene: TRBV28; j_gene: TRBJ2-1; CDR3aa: ASSPYNEQF
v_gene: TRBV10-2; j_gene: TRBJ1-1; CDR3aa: ASHRGPDTEAF